These 15 T cell receptor beta chains share one sample of origin, sequenced in a study of blood T cell repertoires in COVID-19. Sequenced by immunoSEQ multiplex PCR; TCRdb stores in-frame clones only, minus some. The data contain approximately 300,000 clones, 85% of them singletons. Sequenced input: PBMCs or T cells enriched from blood (not recorded which). The receptors were sampled from a woman aged 25-40 years who had been exposed to COVID-19.

Concerning this clone: Other DNA sequences within the sample encode an identical CDR3. This chain joins TRBV5-1 and TRBJ2-1, with 9 bases fitting TRBD1. The V segment lost 4 bases and the J segment 8 bases; nucleotides outside the gene matches: 7. Germline CDR1 and CDR2: SGHRS and YFSETQ. This CDR3 is 14 amino acids long. CDR3 coding DNA: TGCGCCAGCAGCCTCGGACAGGGGAGGGATGAGCAGTTCTTC. It is translated as CASSLGQGRDEQFF.

The rearrangement links TRBV4-1 to TRBJ1-1; D may be TRBD1 (6 bases). The CDR3 extends over 19 amino acids. V lost 2 bases and J lost 1, with 23 bases in between. Per germline, CDR1 MGHRA and CDR2 YSYEKL. The DNA for the CDR3 is TGCGCCAGCAGCCAAATATCTTGGGTCAGGGGAGGGCGGAACACTGAAGCTTTCTTT. Its protein product is CASSQISWVRGGRNTEAFF.

The V gene is TRBV7-2, the J gene TRBJ2-7, with D possibly matching TRBD1 (6 bases). Germline values: CDR1 SGHTA, CDR2 FQGNSA. The V end was cut by 5 bases, the J end by 0 bases, with 11 bases between. The CDR3 loop spans 14 amino acids. CDR3 in amino acids: CASSPDSFSYEQYF. The CDR3 coding sequence is TGTGCCAGCAGCCCGGACAGTTTCTCCTACGAGCAGTACTTC.

V is TRBV12-3 or TRBV12-4 and J is TRBJ1-2, with D possibly being TRBD1 (6 bases). The length of the CDR3 is 11 residues. The V end was cut by 5 bases, the J end by 8 bases, with 9 bases between. CDR3 in DNA: TGTGCCAGCAGTATCAGGGGAGGCTACACCTTC. Translating it yields CASSIRGGYTF.

The gene calls are TRBV19 and TRBJ1-4, with D possibly being TRBD1 (6 bases). Germline lookup yields CDR1 LNHDA and CDR2 SQIVND (reference sequence). CDR3 length: 15 residues. V lost 6 bases and J 8 bases, leaving 19 bases between the germline ends. CDR3 nucleotide sequence: TGTGCCAGTAGAAGTCGAACAGGGCAGGGGGAAAAACTGTTTTTT. Its protein is CASRSRTGQGEKLFF.

V gene TRBV5-1 combines with J gene TRBJ2-1; 8 bases line up with TRBD2. The length of the CDR3 is 17 residues. Germline-derived CDR1 and CDR2 are SGHRS and YFSETQ. V dropped 4 bases and J dropped 0; count of bases not matched to a gene: 9. The CDR3 is CASSQFIAGSSYNEQFF. DNA of the CDR3: TGCGCCAGCAGCCAGTTTATAGCGGGAAGCTCCTACAATGAGCAGTTCTTC.

V usage is TRBV29-1 and J usage is TRBJ1-3; D is possibly TRBD1 (6 bases). The CDR3 contains 13 residues. Trimming took off 5 bases at V and 0 bases at J, with 8 bases between the two ends. Germline V gene data show CDR1 as SQVTM and CDR2 as ANQGSEA. CDR3 residues: CSVLDSSGNTIYF. In DNA, the CDR3 is TGCAGCGTTCTGGACAGCTCTGGAAACACCATATATTTT.

J is TRBJ2-3 and V is TRBV6-5, with TRBD1 identical over 7 bases. Germline V gene data show CDR1 as MNHEY and CDR2 as SVGAGI. CDR3 length: 14 residues. After removal of 5 bases from V and 2 bases from J, the junction contained 4 bases not matched to a gene. CDR3 nucleotides: TGTGCCAGCAGTCCGGGACAGTCCACAGATACGCAGTATTTT. It encodes CASSPGQSTDTQYF.

The rearrangement uses TRBV21-1 and TRBJ1-2. TRBV21-1 is designated a pseudogene. The CDR3 length is 16 residues. This CDR3 is CASSKGDYLLSYGYTF. CDR3 coding DNA: TGTGCCAGCAGCAAAGGGGACTACCTTTTATCCTATGGCTACACCTTC.

This chain connects TRBV4-3 to TRBJ1-3; 8 bases align to TRBD1. Germline V CDR1 and CDR2: LGHNA, YSLEER. Losses at the gene ends were 2 bases for V and 2 bases for J; bases not matched to a gene: 2. The CDR3 spans 15 residues. The CDR3 here is CASSQNRGAGNTIYF. The CDR3 coding sequence is TGCGCCAGCAGCCAAAACAGGGGGGCTGGAAACACCATATATTTT.

The chain employs TRBV3-1 (or the pseudogene TRBV3-2) and TRBJ2-7; D is possibly TRBD2 (5 bases). V lost 1 base, J lost 2 bases, and 12 bases lay in between. CDR1 is LGHDT, CDR2 YNNKEL, per germline (reference sequence). CDR3 length: 15 residues. Written as DNA, the CDR3 is TGTGCCAGCAGCCAAGTAGAGGGCCTCGCCTACGAGCAGTACTTC. Its protein product is CASSQVEGLAYEQYF.

This rearrangement joins TRBV25-1 to TRBJ1-1, with 10 bases identical to TRBD1. CDR1 MGHDK and CDR2 SYGVNS come from the germline V gene. The CDR3 runs 15 residues. After removal of 10 bases from V and 5 bases from J, the junction contained 13 bases not matched to a gene. The CDR3 loop reads CATYGVDRGVTEAFF. CDR3 nucleotide sequence: TGTGCCACTTATGGGGTGGACAGGGGGGTTACTGAAGCTTTCTTT.

This sequence joins TRBV5-1 and TRBJ1-2, with 7 bases matching TRBD1. The V gene's germline CDR1 is SGHRS and CDR2 YFSETQ. J gave up 0 bases and V 2 bases, and 4 bases lay outside the gene matches. The CDR3 is made up of 15 amino acids. CDR3 loop: CASSLTGAANYGYTF. The CDR3 nucleotides are TGCGCCAGCAGCTTAACAGGGGCCGCTAACTATGGCTACACCTTC.

This clone appeared once. The chain joins TRBV5-4 to TRBJ1-2, with D perhaps TRBD1 (5 bases). V was clipped by 2 bases and J by 4 bases, with 15 bases between them. The CDR3 is made up of 15 amino acids. Germline CDR1 and CDR2: SGHNT and YYREEE (reference sequence). The CDR3 spells CASSLDSGRGYGYTF. The CDR3 region has the DNA TGTGCCAGCAGCTTAGATTCGGGGCGGGGCTATGGCTACACCTTC.

V is TRBV13 and J is TRBJ1-4; 10 nucleotides line up with TRBD1. Trimming cost V 5 bases and J 4 bases; bases outside gene matches: 7. The CDR3 covers 16 residues. From germline, CDR1 is PRHDT and CDR2 FYEKMQ (reference sequence). This chain's CDR3 is CASSRDRGLVNEKLFF. In DNA, the CDR3 is TGTGCCAGCAGCAGAGACAGGGGGCTAGTTAATGAAAAACTGTTTTTT.